A single T cell receptor (beta chain) is shown here with its context. At least ten counts were recorded for this clonotype. The antigen this receptor binds is unknown. No per-base quality is available; no much larger clone lies one base away. The sample originates from a study of identical twins listed by TCRdb under 2016. Regarding the study in general: The study deep-sequenced TCR alpha and beta repertoires from monozygotic twins, unrelated adults of various ages and cord blood to test whether fetal clonotypes persist. To rule out contamination, replicate twin experiments were performed at different times with different library preparation protocols.

All donors were healthy Caucasians. The twin cohort consisted of three pairs of female monozygotic twins, all aged about 18 to 30 years. CD4+ and CD8+ T cell populations were isolated with positive isolation kits from Invitrogen. Libraries were prepared through 5' RACE. The listed sequencing device is Illumina HiSeq 2000. Template switching introduced a universal primer binding site; the final cDNA contained a unique molecular identifier, enabling accurate counting of TCR cDNA molecules. First-strand cDNA for TCR alpha and beta chains was synthesized from specific primers in the conserved constant-segment region. To control for contamination, each cDNA library was double barcoded with a SMART-Mk sample barcode plus Illumina barcodes. Two successive PCR steps introduced TruSeq adapter sequences along with Illumina sample barcodes. TCR alpha and beta cDNA libraries were sequenced on the Illumina HiSeq platform with custom primers. For the original study's pipeline: Unique molecular identifiers were extracted from raw reads with MiGEC, and CDR3 positions were determined with MiXCR. Recombination models were inferred per individual with the repgenHMM and IGoR tools using an EM algorithm. The analysis of shared clonotypes was done with the tcR package in R, with sharing normalized by the product of cloneset sizes. To study raw recombination without the effects of thymic and clonal selection, out-of-frame nonproductive sequences were analyzed. TCRdb reprocessed the public reads (quality trimming at Q25 with fastp, clone calling with MiXCR) and kept in-frame beta chains. Each entry is one CDR3 protein sequence, shown with its most common DNA and genes. These V and J calls derive from TCRdb rather than the authors' analysis. The sample table holds under 300,000 distinct CDR3 sequences, of which 6.5% were seen once. Of the sample, roughly 15% falls within the top ten clones.

Trimming costs V 6 bases and J 4 bases, and their ends lie 13 bases apart. Per the germline V gene, SGHTA is the CDR1 and FQGNSA is the CDR2. Inclusive of the bounding cysteine and phenylalanine, the CDR3 is 14 residues long. Left in the record is the CDR3 DNA by itself, 42 bases read in frame from the first base. Points the paper makes about the study in general: Zero-insertion analyses could be partly confounded by invariant T cells such as MAIT and iNKT, although diverse VJ usage argued against such confounding for most clonotypes. The excess sharing between twins in beta out-of-frame sequences was weaker because fewer shared sequences reduced the signal-to-noise ratio. Because the same donors could not be followed over many years, the conclusions depended on cross-sectional statistical analysis. In monozygotic twins, out-of-frame TCR alpha sharing was systematically underestimated by recombination models, although the models agreed with sharing between unrelated individuals. Compared with coincidental sharing between unrelated individuals, out-of-frame TCR alpha sequences shared between twins had an excess of sequences with low generation probability. Fewer insertions were carried by abundant cord blood beta clonotypes; a weaker similar trend was observed in young adult naive repertoires, while no such trend was observed in memory repertoires.

The same sample was also used in a study of T cells expressing NK-cell markers. From the second report: TCR beta-chain repertoires were profiled in sorted CD3+CD56+NKG2C+, CD3+CD56+NKG2C- and CD3+CD56-NKG2C+ T-cell subsets from fewer than 10 donors. Of the eight sequenced donors, seven were found to be HCMV-seropositive and one was found to be HCMV-seronegative. In several experiments an anti-gammadeltaTCR antibody was added to restrict sorting to alphabetaTCR-expressing T cells. In several donors, the dominant CD3+CD56+NKG2C+ clonotypes were among the top 10 CD8+ clonotypes and accounted for about 1.0-7.5% of CD8+ T cells. Those dominant clonotypes were again the most abundant among CD3+CD56-NKG2C+ cells in a handful of donors, at roughly 25-65%. Whether the expanded NKG2C-expressing T cell clones were specific for HCMV antigens remained unclear. The study sequenced eight donors, all healthy volunteers chosen at random: three men and five women. To determine HCMV serostatus, a commercial ELISA kit was used to detect HCMV-specific IgG in serum. MIGEC was used to demultiplex reads and group the reads by UMI, and MiTCR was used to assemble and quantify clonotypes. Only TCR cDNA sequences supported by at least two reads were kept to exclude erroneous sequences. The tcR package was used for downstream repertoire analysis, with clonotypes matched between fractions based on CDR3 nucleotide sequence plus V segment. Antigen specificity was annotated against VDJdb with VDJmatch, allowing one amino acid substitution in CDR3.

Input material: CD8+ T cells sorted from blood. The receptor was isolated from a woman younger than 30 in good health. The V and J segments used are TRBV7-2 and TRBJ2-1, with TRBD2 as a weak D call on 6 bases. Here is the DNA: TGTGCCAGCAGGGTACTGGGACTTTACAATGAGCAGTTCTTC. This encodes CASRVLGLYNEQFF.